This T cell receptor beta chain originates from a study of neurological immune-mediated disorders. Broader study findings: Across subjects, no CDR3 amino acid sequence appeared in expanded clones of more than one subject, a finding that suggested private repertoires in all groups.

MiXCR was run by TCRdb on the 5' RACE reads, yielding one entry per CDR3 protein. The data hold about 59,000 distinct CDR3 sequences, with under 30% observed a single time. Comment on this clonotype: Its matching antigen is unknown. It may be a read error: a sequence one base away is much more abundant. The conserved phenylalanine or tryptophan is not found at the CDR3 terminus, so this likely reflects a read error.

Documented time point: technical triplicate 2. The clonotype was recovered from a man between 60 and 70 years old with HTLV-1-associated myelopathy (HAM/TSP). Input material: PBMCs.

The chain's CDR3 is CSARRDITKNIQYC. The CDR3 DNA reads as TGCAGTGCTAGACGGGACATTACCAAAAACATTCAGTACTGC. This chain links TRBV20-1 with TRBJ2-4, with TRBD1 as a possible D gene (6 bases). Per germline, CDR1 DFQATT and CDR2 SNEGSKA (reference sequence). The CDR3 has 14 amino acids. V was shortened by 2 bases and J by 2 bases, with 10 bases between the two germline ends.